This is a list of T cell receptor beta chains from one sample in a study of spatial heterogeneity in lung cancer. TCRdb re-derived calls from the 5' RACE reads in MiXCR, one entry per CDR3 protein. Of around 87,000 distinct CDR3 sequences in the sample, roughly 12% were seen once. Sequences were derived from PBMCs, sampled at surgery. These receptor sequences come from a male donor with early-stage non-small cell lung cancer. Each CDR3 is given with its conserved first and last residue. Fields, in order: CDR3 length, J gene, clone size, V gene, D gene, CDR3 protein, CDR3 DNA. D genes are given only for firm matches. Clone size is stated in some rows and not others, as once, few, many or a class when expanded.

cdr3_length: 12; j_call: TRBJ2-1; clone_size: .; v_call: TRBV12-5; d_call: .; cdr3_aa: CASGLSRDGQFF; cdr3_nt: TGTGCTAGTGGTTTGAGCCGGGACGGTCAGTTCTTC
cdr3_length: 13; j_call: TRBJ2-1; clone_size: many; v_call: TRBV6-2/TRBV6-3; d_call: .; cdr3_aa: CASSFGPYNEQFF; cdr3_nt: TGTGCCAGCAGTTTTGGTCCCTACAATGAGCAGTTCTTC
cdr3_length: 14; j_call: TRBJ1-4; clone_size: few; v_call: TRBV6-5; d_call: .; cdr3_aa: CASRAGGTNEKLFF; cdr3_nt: TGTGCCAGCAGGGCGGGGGGAACTAATGAAAAACTGTTTTTT
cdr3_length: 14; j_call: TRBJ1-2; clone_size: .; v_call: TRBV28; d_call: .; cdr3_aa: CASSLSPGTYGYTF; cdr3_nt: TGTGCCAGCAGTTTATCTCCAGGGACCTATGGCTACACCTTC
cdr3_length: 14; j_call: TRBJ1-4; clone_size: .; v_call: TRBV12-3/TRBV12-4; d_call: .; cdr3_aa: CASSPDSQNEKLFF; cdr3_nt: TGTGCCAGCAGTCCGGACAGCCAGAATGAAAAACTGTTTTTT
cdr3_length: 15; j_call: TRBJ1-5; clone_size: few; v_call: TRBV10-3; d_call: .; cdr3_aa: CAPQPATGCSQPQHF; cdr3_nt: TGTGCCCCCCAGCCCGCAACAGGGTGTAGTCAGCCCCAGCATTTT
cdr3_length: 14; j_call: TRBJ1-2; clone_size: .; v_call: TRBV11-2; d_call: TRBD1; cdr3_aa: CASSSGQVEGGYTF; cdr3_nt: TGTGCCAGCAGCTCGGGACAGGTTGAAGGAGGCTACACCTTC
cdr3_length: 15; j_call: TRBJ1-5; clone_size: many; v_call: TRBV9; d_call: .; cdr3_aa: CASSNGAGRNQPQHF; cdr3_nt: TGTGCCAGCAGCAACGGGGCAGGCCGGAATCAGCCCCAGCATTTT
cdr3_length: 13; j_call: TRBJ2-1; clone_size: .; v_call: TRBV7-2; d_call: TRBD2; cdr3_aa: CASSYGRYNEQFF; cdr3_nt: TGTGCCAGCAGCTACGGGAGGTACAATGAGCAGTTCTTC
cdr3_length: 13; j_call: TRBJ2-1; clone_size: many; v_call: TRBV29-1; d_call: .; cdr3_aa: CSAARGSANEQFF; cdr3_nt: TGCAGCGCAGCCCGAGGCTCAGCCAATGAGCAGTTCTTC
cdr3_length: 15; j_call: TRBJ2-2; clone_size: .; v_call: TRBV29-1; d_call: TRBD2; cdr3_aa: CSGSTSGGTTGELFF; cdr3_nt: TGCAGCGGGTCGACTAGCGGGGGGACTACCGGGGAGCTGTTTTTT